This TCR beta chain is from a study of blood T cell repertoires in COVID-19. About the study: Samples taken during acute and convalescent COVID-19 were collected in the United States, Italy and Spain. The analysed material was cDNA or gDNA that came from T cells, B-cell-depleted T cells, or PBMCs.

This CDR3 spans 14 amino acids. V dropped 3 bases and J dropped 2 bases, with 10 bases sitting between them. Germline V gene lookup returns CDR1 SNHLY and CDR2 FYNNEI. As handled by the study authors: From reference gene primer amplification, estimates of nucleated cell counts were derived. Method: immunoSEQ multiplex PCR; TCRdb's copy keeps in-frame clones and lacks some. The V and J calls and clone size are taken from that table; D and trimming were inferred from the DNA. In the table there are about 70,000 clones, more than 75% of which are singletons. The sequence was obtained from a woman aged 80 or older with active or convalescent COVID-19. Sample: peripheral blood. The chain is built from TRBV2 and TRBJ2-5; tentatively, D is TRBD2 (5 bases). In nucleotides, the CDR3 is TGTGCCAGCAGTGAGCCAGGACTTCAAGAGACCCAGTACTTC. Translation gives CASSEPGLQETQYF.